Sequencing of this T cell receptor beta chain was carried out in a study of OX40 agonist ivuxolimab in advanced cancers. Libraries were prepared by immunoSEQ multiplex PCR; TCRdb keeps only in-frame clonotypes and omits some of them. The sample yields about 100,000 clones, around 85% seen once. Germline CDR1 reads GTSNPN; CDR2 reads SVGIG (reference sequence). The germline V and J ends were trimmed by 5 bases and 7 bases, with 9 bases remaining between them. The CDR3 loop spans 11 amino acids. The source material was CD4+ or CD8+ T cells sorted from blood, sampled in a trial of the OX40 agonist ivuxolimab. The receptor comes from an adult with an advanced solid tumor such as melanoma, head and neck, liver or kidney cancer. V usage is TRBV30 and J usage is TRBJ1-5; D may be TRBD1 (5 bases). The DNA of the CDR3 is TGTGCCTGGGGGCAGGGACAGCCCCAGCATTTT. Translation: CAWGQGQPQHF.